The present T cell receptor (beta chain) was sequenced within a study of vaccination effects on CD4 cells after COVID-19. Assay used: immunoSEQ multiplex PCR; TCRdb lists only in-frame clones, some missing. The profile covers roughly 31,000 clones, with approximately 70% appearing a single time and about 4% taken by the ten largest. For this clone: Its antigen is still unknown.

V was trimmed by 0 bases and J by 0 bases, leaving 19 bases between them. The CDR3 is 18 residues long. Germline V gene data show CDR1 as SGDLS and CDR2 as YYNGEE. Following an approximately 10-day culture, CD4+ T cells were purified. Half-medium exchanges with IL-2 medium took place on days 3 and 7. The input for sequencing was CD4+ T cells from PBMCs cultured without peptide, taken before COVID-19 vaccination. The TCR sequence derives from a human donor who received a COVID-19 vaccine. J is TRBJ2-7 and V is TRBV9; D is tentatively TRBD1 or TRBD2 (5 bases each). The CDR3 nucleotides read TGTGCCAGCAGCGTAGCAACCCCCGGGGCCCGACACTCCTACGAGCAGTACTTC. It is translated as CASSVATPGARHSYEQYF. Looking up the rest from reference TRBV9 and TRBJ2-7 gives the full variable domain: DSGVTQTPKHLITATGQRVTLRCSPRSGDLSVYWYQQSLDQGLQFLIQYYNGEERAKGNILERFSAQQFPDLHSELNLSSLELGDSALYFCASSVATPGARHSYEQYFGPGTRLTVT.